The sequence of this T cell receptor (beta chain) was determined in a study of T-cell memory formation after mild COVID-19. TCRdb ran MiXCR on the 5' RACE reads and lists one entry per CDR3 protein. The sample lists about 560,000 distinct CDR3 sequences, around 16% occurring once. Germline-derived CDR1 and CDR2 are SGHRS and YFSETQ. The V end was cut by 0 bases, the J end by 5 bases, with 24 bases between. The length of the CDR3 is 19 residues. This clonotype ranks as medium-sized. The chain joins TRBV5-1 to TRBJ2-1; perhaps TRBD2 as D (6 bases). This clonotype was sampled from an adult woman who had mild COVID-19 (a few samples of this study predate the infection). Cell type and time point are not known. Sequences were obtained from PBMCs or a T cell subset sorted from them (not recorded which). The CDR3 is CASSLATDYPLSGDNEQFF. CDR3 nucleotide sequence: TGCGCCAGCAGCTTGGCTACGGACTACCCTCTTTCGGGGGACAATGAGCAGTTCTTC.